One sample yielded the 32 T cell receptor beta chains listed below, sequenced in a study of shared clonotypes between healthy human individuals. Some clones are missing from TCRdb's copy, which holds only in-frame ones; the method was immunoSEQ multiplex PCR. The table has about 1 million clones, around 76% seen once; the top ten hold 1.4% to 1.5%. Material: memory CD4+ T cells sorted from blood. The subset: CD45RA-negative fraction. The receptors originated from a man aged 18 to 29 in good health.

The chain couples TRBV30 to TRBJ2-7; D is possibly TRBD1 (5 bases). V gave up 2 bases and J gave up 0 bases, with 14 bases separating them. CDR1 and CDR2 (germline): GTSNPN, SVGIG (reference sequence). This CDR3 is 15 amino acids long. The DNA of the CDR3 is TGTGCCTGGAGTCCCAAGGGGATGGGCTCCTACGAGCAGTACTTC. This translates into CAWSPKGMGSYEQYF.

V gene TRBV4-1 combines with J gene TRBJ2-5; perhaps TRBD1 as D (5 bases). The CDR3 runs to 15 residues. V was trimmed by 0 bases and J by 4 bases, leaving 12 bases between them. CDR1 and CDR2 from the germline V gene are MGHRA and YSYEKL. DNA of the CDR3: TGCGCCAGCAGCCAAGATGGCAGGGCCCCAGAGACCCAGTACTTC. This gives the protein CASSQDGRAPETQYF.

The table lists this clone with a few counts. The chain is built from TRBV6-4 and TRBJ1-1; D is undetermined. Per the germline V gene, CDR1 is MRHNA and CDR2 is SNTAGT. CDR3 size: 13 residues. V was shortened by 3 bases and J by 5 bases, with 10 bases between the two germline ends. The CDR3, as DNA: TGTGCCAGCAGTGAGTCGGGGTGGACTGAAGCTTTCTTT. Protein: CASSESGWTEAFF.

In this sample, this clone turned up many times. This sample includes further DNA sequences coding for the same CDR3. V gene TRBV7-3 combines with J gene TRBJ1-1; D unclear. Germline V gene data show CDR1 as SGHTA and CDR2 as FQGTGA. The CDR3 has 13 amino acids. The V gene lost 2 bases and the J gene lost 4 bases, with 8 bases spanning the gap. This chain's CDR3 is CASSLGEGTEAFF. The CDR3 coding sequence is TGTGCCAGCAGCTTAGGGGAGGGCACTGAAGCTTTCTTT.

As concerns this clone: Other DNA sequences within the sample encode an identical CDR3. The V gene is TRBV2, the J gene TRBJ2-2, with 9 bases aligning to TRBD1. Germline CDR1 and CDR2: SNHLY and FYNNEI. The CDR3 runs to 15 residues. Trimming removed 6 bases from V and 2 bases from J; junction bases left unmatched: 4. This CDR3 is CASRAGQGNTGELFF. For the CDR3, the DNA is TGTGCCAGCAGAGCGGGACAGGGTAACACCGGGGAGCTGTTTTTT.

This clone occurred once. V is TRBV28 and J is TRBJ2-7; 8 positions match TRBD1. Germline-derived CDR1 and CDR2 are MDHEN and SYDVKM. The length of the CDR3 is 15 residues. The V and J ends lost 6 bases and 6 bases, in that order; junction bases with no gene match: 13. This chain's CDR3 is CASRDSGTGGSEQYF. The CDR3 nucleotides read TGTGCCAGCAGGGATTCCGGGACAGGAGGGTCCGAGCAGTACTTC.

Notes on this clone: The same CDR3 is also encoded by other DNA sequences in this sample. CDR3 DNA: TGTGCCAGTAGTATAGAAGGCAGATTGAACACTGAAGCTTTCTTT. It codes for CASSIEGRLNTEAFF. The chain uses TRBV19 and TRBJ1-1, with unresolved D. Germline CDR1 reads LNHDA; CDR2 reads SQIVND (reference sequence). V was trimmed by 0 bases and J by 0 bases, leaving 8 bases between them. The CDR3 runs to 15 residues.

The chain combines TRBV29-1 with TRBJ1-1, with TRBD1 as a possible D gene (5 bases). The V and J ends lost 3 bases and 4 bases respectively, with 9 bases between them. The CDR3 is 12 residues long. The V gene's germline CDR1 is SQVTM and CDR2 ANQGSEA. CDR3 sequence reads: CSVDDSGTEAFF. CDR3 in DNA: TGCAGCGTTGACGACAGCGGCACTGAAGCTTTCTTT. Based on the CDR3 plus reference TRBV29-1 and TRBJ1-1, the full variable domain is SAVISQKPSRDICQRGTSLTIQCQVDSQVTMMFWYRQQPGQSLTLIATANQGSEATYESGFVIDKFPISRPNLTFSTLTVSNMSPEDSSIYLCSVDDSGTEAFFGQGTRLTVV.

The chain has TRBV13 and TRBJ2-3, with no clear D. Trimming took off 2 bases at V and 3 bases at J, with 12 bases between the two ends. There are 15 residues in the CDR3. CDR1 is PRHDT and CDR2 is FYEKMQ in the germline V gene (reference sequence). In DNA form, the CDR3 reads TGTGCCAGCAGCTTATTGTCCGTATCTACAGATACGCAGTATTTT. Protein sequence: CASSLLSVSTDTQYF.

CDR3 in amino acids: CASSWTSGGAQETQYF. CDR3 coding DNA: TGTGCCAGCAGCTGGACTAGCGGGGGGGCACAAGAGACCCAGTACTTC. The rearrangement uses TRBV11-1 and TRBJ2-5; 15 bases are a match to TRBD2. Germline trimming cut 4 bases from V and 2 bases from J; bases unmatched to any gene: 2. The germline CDR1 and CDR2 sequences are SGHAT and FQDESV (reference sequence). The CDR3 consists of 16 residues.

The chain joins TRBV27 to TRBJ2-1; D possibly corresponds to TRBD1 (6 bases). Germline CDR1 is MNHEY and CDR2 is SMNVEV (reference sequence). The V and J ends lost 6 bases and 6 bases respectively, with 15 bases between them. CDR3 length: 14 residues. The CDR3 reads CASRLDRVTNEQFF. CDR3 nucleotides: TGTGCCAGCAGGTTGGACAGAGTCACCAATGAGCAGTTCTTC.

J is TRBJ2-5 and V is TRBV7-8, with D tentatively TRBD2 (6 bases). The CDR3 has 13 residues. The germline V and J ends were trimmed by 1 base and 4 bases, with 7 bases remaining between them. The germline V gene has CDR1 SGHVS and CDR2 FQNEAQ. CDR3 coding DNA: TGTGCCAGCAGCTTAGTCGGGAGAGAGACCCAGTACTTC. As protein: CASSLVGRETQYF.

CDR3 amino acids: CASSFRTSGGGADTQYF. DNA of the CDR3: TGTGCCAGCAGCTTCCGGACTAGCGGGGGAGGTGCAGATACGCAGTATTTT. The rearrangement uses TRBV7-9 and TRBJ2-3; 13 bases agree with TRBD2. This CDR3 region has 17 residues. V was pared by 3 bases and J by 4 bases, with 7 bases of the junction left unmatched. Germline V CDR1 and CDR2: SEHNR, FQNEAQ (reference sequence).

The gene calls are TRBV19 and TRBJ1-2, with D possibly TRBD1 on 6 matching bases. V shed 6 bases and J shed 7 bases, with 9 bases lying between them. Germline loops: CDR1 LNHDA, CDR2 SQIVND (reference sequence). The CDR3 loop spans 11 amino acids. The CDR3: CASRLGAGYTF. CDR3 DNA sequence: TGTGCCAGTAGGTTGGGGGCTGGCTACACCTTC.

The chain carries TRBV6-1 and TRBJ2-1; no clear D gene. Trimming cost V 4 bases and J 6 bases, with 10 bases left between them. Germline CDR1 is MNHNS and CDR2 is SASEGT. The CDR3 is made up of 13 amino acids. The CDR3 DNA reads TGTGCCAGCAGTGTCGGGTGGGGCAATGAGCAGTTCTTC. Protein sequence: CASSVGWGNEQFF.

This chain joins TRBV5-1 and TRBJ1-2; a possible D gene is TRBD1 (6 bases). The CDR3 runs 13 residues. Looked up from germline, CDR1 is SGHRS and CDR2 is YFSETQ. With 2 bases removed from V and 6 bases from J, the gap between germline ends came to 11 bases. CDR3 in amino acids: CASSFSGDHGYTF. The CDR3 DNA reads TGCGCCAGCAGCTTCTCAGGGGATCATGGCTACACCTTC.

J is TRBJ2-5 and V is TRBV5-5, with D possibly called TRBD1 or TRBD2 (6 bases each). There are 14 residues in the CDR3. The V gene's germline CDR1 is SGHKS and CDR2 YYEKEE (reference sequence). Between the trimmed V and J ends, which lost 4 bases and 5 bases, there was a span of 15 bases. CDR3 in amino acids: CASSRGPGTETQYF. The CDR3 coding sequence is TGTGCCAGCAGCCGGGGGCCGGGGACGGAGACCCAGTACTTC.

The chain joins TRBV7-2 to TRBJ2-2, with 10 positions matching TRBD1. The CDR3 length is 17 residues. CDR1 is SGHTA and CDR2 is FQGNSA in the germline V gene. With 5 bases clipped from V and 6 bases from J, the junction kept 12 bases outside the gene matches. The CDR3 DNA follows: TGTGCCAGCAGCACCCCCCCGGGGACAGGGGAGGCCGGGGAGCTGTTTTTT. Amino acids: CASSTPPGTGEAGELFF. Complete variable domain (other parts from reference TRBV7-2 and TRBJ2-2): GAGVSQSPSNKVTEKGKDVELRCDPISGHTALYWYRQSLGQGLEFLIYFQGNSAPDKSGLPSDRFSAERTGGSVSTLTIQRTQQEDSAVYLCASSTPPGTGEAGELFFGEGSRLTVL.

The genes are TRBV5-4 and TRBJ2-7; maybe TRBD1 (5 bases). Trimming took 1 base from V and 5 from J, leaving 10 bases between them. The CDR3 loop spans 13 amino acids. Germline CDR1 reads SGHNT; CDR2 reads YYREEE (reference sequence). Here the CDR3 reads CASSLYQGNEQYF. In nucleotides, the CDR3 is TGTGCCAGCAGCTTGTACCAGGGCAACGAGCAGTACTTC.

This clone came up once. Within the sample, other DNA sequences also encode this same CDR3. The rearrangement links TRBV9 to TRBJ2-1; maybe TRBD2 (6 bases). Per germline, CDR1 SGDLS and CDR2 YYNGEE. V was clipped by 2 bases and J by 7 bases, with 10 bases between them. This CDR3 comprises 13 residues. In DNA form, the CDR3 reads TGTGCCAGCAGCGTCACTAGCTTAAATGAGCAGTTCTTC. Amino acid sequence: CASSVTSLNEQFF.

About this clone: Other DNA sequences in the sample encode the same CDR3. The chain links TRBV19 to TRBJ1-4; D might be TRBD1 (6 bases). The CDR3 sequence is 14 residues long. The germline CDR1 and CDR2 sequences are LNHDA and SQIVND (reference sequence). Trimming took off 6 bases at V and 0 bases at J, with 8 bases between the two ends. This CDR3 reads CASSRTATNEKLFF. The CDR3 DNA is TGTGCCAGTAGCCGGACAGCAACTAATGAAAAACTGTTTTTT.

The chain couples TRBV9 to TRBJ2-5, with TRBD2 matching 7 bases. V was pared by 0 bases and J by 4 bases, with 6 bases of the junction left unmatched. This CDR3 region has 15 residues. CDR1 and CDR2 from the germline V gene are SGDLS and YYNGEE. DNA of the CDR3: TGTGCCAGCAGCGTAGGTGGGAGGGCCGGAGAGACCCAGTACTTC. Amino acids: CASSVGGRAGETQYF.

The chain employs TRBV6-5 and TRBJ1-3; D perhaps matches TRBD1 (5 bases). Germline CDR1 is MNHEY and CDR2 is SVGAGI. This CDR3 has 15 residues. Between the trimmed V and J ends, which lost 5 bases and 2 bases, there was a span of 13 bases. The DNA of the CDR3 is TGTGCCAGCAGTCGGGGAGGAGGGGCTGGAAACACCATATATTTT. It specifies CASSRGGGAGNTIYF.

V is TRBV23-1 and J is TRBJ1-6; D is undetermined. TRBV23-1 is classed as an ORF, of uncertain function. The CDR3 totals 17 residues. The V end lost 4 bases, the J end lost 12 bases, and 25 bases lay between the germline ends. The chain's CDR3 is CASSRALEDGPTLPLHF. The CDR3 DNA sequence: TGCGCCAGCAGTCGGGCCTTGGAGGACGGCCCAACTTTACCCCTCCACTTT.

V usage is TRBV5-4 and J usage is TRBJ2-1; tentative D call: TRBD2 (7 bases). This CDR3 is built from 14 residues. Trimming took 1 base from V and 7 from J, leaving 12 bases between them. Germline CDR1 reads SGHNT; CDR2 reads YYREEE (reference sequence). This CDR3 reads CASSLSGGRNEQFF. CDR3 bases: TGTGCCAGCAGCTTGTCGGGGGGCCGGAATGAGCAGTTCTTC.

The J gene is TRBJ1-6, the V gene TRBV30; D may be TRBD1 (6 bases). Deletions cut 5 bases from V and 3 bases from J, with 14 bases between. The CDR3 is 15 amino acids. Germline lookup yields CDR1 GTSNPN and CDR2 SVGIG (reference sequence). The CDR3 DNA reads TGTGCCTGGCACGGGGGACATAACTATAATTCACCCCTCCACTTT. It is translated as CAWHGGHNYNSPLHF. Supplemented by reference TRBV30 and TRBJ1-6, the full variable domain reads SQTIHQWPATLVQPVGSPLSLECTVEGTSNPNLYWYRQAAGRGLQLLFYSVGIGQISSEVPQNLSASRPQDRQFILSSKKLLLSDSGFYLCAWHGGHNYNSPLHFGNGTRLTVT.

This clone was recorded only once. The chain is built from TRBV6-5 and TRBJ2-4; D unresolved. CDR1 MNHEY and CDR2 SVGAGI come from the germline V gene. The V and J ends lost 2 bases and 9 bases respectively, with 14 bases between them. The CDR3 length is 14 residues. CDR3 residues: CASSYDSSGSIQYF. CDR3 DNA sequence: TGTGCCAGCAGTTACGATTCGTCGGGTTCCATTCAGTACTTC.

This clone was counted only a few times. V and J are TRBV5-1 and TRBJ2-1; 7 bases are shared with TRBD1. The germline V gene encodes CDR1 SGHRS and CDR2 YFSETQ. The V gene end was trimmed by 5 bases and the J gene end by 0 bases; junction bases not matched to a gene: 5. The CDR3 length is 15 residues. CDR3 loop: CASRLQGSSYNEQFF. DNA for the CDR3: TGCGCCAGCAGACTACAGGGGAGCTCCTACAATGAGCAGTTCTTC.

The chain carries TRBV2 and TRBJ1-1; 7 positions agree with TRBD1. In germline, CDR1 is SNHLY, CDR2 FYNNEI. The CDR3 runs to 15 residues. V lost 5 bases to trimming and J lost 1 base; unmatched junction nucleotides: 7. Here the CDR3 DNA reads TGTGCCAGCAGTAGAAGACAGGGTTCGAACACTGAAGCTTTCTTT. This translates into CASSRRQGSNTEAFF.

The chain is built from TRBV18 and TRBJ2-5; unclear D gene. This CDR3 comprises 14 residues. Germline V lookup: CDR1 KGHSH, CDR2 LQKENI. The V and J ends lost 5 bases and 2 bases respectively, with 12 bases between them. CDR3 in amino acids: CASSSLGRQETQYF. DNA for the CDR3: TGTGCCAGCTCATCACTGGGAAGGCAAGAGACCCAGTACTTC. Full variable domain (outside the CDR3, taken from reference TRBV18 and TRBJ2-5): NAGVMQNPRHLVRRRGQEARLRCSPMKGHSHVYWYRQLPEEGLKFMVYLQKENIIDESGMPKERFSAEFPKEGPSILRIQQVVRGDSAAYFCASSSLGRQETQYFGPGTRLLVL.

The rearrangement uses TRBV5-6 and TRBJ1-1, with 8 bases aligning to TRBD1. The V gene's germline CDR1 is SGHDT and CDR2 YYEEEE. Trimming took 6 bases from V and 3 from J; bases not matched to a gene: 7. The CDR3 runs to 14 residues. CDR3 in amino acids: CASNKDRVDTEAFF. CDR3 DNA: TGTGCCAGCAACAAGGACAGGGTGGACACTGAAGCTTTCTTT.

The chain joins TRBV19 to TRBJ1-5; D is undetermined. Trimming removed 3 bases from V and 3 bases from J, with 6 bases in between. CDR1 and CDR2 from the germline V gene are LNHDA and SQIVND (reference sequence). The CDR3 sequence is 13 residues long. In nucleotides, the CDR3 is TGTGCCAGTAGTATCGCCGTCAATCAGCCCCAGCATTTT. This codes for CASSIAVNQPQHF.